This T cell receptor (beta chain) appears in the sequencing data of a study of T cells after yellow fever vaccination (dated by TCRdb to between 2018 and 2021). Background for the entire study: The SMART-Seq v4 Ultra Low Input RNA kit was used to prepare libraries from fractions with low cell numbers. Blood samples were taken at several timepoints before and after primary and secondary immunization, and bulk PBMC replicates and cell subsets were isolated. Two healthy male donors made up the cohort, one aged 18 to 30 years and the other aged 30 to 40 years. To follow T-cell clones before and after both primary and booster YFV17D yellow fever vaccination, bulk TCR alpha and beta repertoires underwent longitudinal sequencing.

TCR cDNA was synthesized by 5'RACE template switching, through which a universal primer site and unique molecular identifiers were introduced. Priming of cDNA synthesis was performed from both the TCR alpha and TCR beta constant segments. Library amplification used two PCR steps, and the second PCR step added sample barcodes and sequencing adapters. Sequencing of libraries was performed on Illumina HiSeq 2500 (2x100 bp) or NovaSeq (2x150 bp). The authors processed their data as follows. Reads were demultiplexed and collapsed into UMI consensus sequences with MIGEC, and V(D)J alignment was performed with MiXCR. Clonotypes responding to the vaccine were identified with edgeR on replicate PBMC samples, with the criteria of FDR below 0.01 and a log2 fold change above 5 up to day 15. CD4 or CD8 identity was assigned to each bulk clonotype according to whether the clonotype was present at higher abundance in the sequenced CD4 repertoire or the sequenced CD8 repertoire. TCRdb took the public reads, trimmed them with fastp at Q25, ran MiXCR for clone calling and kept in-frame beta chains. Rows merge per CDR3 protein into single entries with the most common DNA and genes. These V and J calls derive from TCRdb rather than the authors' analysis. This sample holds 450,000 to 550,000 distinct CDR3 sequences; 21% were observed only once. Together, the top ten hold about 15% of the sample.

V lost 3 bases and J lost 4 bases, and the count of bases not matched to a germline gene is 4. Spanning cysteine to phenylalanine, the CDR3 consists of 14 amino acids. This entry keeps only the CDR3 DNA: 42 bases, framed from base 1. CDR1 and CDR2, per the germline V gene (reference sequence), are DFQATT and SNEGSKA. With respect to this clonotype: Its cognate antigen has yet to be identified. Base qualities are missing; no much larger clone stands one base away.

This sample's treatment or condition label indicates: live attenuated yellow fever vaccine strain. At each blood-draw timepoint, two biological replicates of bulk PBMCs were obtained. A standard Ficoll-Paque protocol was used to isolate PBMCs from peripheral blood. TriZol was used to extract RNA from bulk PBMCs, CD4 and CD8 fractions, and dextramer-positive and dextramer-negative fractions. General study outcomes and caveats: Only two donors were included in the study, so the extent to which the findings can be generalized is limited. Because abundant contaminating clonotypes from the bulk population could be contained in FACS-sorted repertoires, computational filtering was required. After the booster, most clones that had expanded after primary vaccination were detected again (around 95% of CD4 and around nine tenths of CD8), suggesting broad maintenance of memory. Compared with the primary T-cell response, the secondary T-cell response was weaker but faster, peaking on day 5 rather than day 15. A small fraction of clonotypes showed up in both the CD4 and CD8 compartments, probably as a result of convergent recombination.

The material sequenced was PBMCs, taken approximately 22 days after the first yellow fever vaccination. The receptor comes from a man between 18 and 35 years old who received the YFV17D yellow fever vaccine. The chain uses TRBV20-1 and TRBJ2-5; 11 junctional bases match TRBD2. In nucleotides, the sequence is TGCAGTGCTAGCGGTCTAGCGGGAGGAGAGACCCAGTACTTC. It codes for CSASGLAGGETQYF.